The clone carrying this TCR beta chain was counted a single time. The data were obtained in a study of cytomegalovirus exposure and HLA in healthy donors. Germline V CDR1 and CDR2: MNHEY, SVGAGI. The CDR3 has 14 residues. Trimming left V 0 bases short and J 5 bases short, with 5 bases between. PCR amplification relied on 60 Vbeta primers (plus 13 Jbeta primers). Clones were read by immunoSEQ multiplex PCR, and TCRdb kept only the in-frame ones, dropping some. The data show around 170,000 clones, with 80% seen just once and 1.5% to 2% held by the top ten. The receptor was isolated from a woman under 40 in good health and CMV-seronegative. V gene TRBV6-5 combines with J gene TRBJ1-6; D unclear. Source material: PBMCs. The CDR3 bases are TGTGCCAGCAGTTACTCGACTGATAATTCACCCCTCCACTTT. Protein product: CASSYSTDNSPLHF.